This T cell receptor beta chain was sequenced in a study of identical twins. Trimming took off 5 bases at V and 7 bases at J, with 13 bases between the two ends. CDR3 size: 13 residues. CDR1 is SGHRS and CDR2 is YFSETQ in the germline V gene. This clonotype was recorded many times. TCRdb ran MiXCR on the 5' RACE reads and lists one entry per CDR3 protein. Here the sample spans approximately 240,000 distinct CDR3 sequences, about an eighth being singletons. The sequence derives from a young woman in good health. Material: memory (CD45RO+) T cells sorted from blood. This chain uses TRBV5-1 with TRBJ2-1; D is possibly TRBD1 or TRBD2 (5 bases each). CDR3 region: CASSWGNLNEQFF. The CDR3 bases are TGCGCCAGCAGTTGGGGGAATCTGAATGAGCAGTTCTTC.